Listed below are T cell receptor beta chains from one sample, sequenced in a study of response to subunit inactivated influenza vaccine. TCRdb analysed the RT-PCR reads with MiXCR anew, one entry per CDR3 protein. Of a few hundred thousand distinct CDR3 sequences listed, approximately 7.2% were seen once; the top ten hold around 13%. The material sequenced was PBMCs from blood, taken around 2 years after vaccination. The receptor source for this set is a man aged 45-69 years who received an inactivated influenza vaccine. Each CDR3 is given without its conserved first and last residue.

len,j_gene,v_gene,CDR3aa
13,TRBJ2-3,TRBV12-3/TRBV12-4,ASSHRTGGTDTQY
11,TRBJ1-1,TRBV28,ASSLRQYTEAF
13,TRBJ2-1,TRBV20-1,SATTLRGSYNEQF
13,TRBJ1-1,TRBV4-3,ASSQDGTGFGEAF
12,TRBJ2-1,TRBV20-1,SAFLAGERNEQF
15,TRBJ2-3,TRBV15,ATSIRLAGVGTDTQY
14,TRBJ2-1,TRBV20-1,SARPLQGRSYNEQF
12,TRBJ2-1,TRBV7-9,ASSLGQGWNEQF
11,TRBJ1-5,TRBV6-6,ASSGQTNQPQH
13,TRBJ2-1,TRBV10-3,AISEVRSSYNEQF
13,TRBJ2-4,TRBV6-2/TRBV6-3,ASSYLGIAKNIQY
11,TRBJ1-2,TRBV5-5,ASSLAGSVHYT
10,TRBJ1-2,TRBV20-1,SAAGQADGYT
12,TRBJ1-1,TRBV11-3,ASSASGSRGGAF
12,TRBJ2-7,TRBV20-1,SAPAEQGGYEQY
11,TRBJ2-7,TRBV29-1,SVAEGIRYEQY